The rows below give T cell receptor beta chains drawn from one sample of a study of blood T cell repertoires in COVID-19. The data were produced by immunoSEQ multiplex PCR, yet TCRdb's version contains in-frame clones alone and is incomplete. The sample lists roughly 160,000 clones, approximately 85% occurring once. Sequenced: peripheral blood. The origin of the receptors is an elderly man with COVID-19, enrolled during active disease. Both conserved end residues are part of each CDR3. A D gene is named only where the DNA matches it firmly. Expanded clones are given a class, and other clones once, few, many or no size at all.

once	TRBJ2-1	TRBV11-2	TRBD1	CASSDRQGSYNEQFF	TGTGCCAGCAGCGACCGACAGGGGTCTTACAATGAGCAGTTCTTC
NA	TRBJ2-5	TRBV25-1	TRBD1	CASGTLTGRETQYF	TGTGCCAGCGGCACCCTGACAGGGAGAGAGACCCAGTACTTC
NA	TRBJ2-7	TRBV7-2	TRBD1	CASSVTGTDSYEQYF	TGTGCCAGCAGCGTCACCGGGACAGACTCCTACGAGCAGTACTTC
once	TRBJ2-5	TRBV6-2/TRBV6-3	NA	CASSSSSFRPGETQYF	TGTGCCAGCAGTTCCAGTTCTTTCAGACCGGGGGAGACCCAGTACTTC
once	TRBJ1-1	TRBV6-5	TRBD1	CASRPDRGLNTEAFF	TGTGCCAGCAGGCCGGACAGGGGATTGAACACTGAAGCTTTCTTT
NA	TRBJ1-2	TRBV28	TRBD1	CASIPGGSSYGYTF	TGTGCCAGCATCCCAGGGGGTTCTTCCTATGGCTACACCTTC
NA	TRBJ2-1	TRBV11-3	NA	CASSLGGSYNEQFF	TGTGCCAGCAGCTTAGGTGGGAGCTACAATGAGCAGTTCTTC
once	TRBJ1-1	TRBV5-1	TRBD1	CASNTGEGWTEAFF	TGCGCCAGTAATACAGGGGAAGGTTGGACTGAAGCTTTCTTT
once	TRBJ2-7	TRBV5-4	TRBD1	CASSSEQGDYEQYF	TGTGCCAGCAGCTCGGAGCAGGGGGACTACGAGCAGTACTTC
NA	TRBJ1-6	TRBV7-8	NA	CASSLGEQIDNSPLHF	TGTGCCAGCAGTCTAGGGGAACAGATCGATAATTCACCCCTCCACTTT
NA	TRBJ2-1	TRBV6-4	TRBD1	CASSDSIRQGSNEQFF	TGTGCCAGCAGTGACTCGATCCGACAGGGGTCCAATGAGCAGTTCTTC
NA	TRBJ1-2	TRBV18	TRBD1	CASSPSGQGVYGYTF	TGTGCCAGCTCACCAAGCGGACAGGGGGTTTATGGCTACACCTTC
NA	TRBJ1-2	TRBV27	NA	CASSLTGPEGYTF	TGTGCCAGCAGTTTAACAGGGCCTGAGGGCTACACCTTC
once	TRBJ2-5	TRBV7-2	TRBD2	CASSPWRGAGGTQYF	TGTGCCAGCAGCCCGTGGCGGGGGGCTGGGGGGACCCAGTACTTC
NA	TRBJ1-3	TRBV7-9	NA	CASSLDTGGTIYF	TGTGCCAGCAGCTTAGACACCGGAGGCACCATATATTTT
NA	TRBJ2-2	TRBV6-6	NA	CASSTPLGANTGELFF	TGTGCCAGCAGCACTCCCTTGGGGGCAAACACCGGGGAGCTGTTTTTT
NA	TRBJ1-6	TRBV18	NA	CASSPTGGGSPLHF	TGTGCCAGCTCACCAACGGGGGGAGGTTCACCCCTCCACTTT
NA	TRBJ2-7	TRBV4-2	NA	CASSQIIQGADEQYF	TGTGCCAGCAGCCAAATCATCCAGGGCGCCGACGAGCAGTACTTC
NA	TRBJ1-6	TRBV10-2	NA	CASSPALDNSPLHF	TGCGCCAGCAGTCCTGCTCTAGATAATTCACCCCTCCACTTT
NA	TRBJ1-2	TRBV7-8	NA	CASSLDSYYGYTF	TGTGCCAGCAGCTTAGACAGCTACTATGGCTACACCTTC
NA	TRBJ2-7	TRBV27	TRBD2	CASSLSGLAGTYEQYF	TGTGCCAGCAGTTTATCGGGGCTAGCGGGGACCTACGAGCAGTACTTC
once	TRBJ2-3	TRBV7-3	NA	CASSLDVAGLTDTQYF	TGTGCCAGCAGCCTTGACGTGGCGGGGTTGACAGATACGCAGTATTTT
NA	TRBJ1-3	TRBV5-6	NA	CASSLVGGTGNTIYF	TGTGCCAGCAGCTTAGTGGGGGGTACTGGAAACACCATATATTTT
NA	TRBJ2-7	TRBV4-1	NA	CASSQVTLRYEQYF	TGCGCCAGCAGCCAAGTTACTCTCCGGTACGAGCAGTACTTC
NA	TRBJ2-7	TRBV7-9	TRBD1	CASQTGDEWAQYF	TGTGCCAGCCAGACAGGGGATGAATGGGCGCAGTACTTC
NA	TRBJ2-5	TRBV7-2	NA	CASSFAGTHQETQYF	TGTGCCAGCAGCTTTGCCGGGACACATCAAGAGACCCAGTACTTC
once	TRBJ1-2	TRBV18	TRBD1	CASSPLRQGSSSSYGYTF	TGTGCCAGCTCACCCCTTAGACAGGGGTCTAGTTCCTCCTATGGCTACACCTTC
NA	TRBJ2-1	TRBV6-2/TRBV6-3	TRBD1	CASSYFSTGDEQFF	TGTGCCAGCAGTTACTTTTCAACAGGGGATGAGCAGTTCTTC
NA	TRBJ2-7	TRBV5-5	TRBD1	CASSEQGNTYEQYF	TGTGCCAGCAGCGAACAGGGGAATACCTACGAGCAGTACTTC
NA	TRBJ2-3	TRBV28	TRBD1	CASSFKGAGTDTQYF	TGTGCCAGCAGTTTTAAGGGGGCAGGCACAGATACGCAGTATTTT
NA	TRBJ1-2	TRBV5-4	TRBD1	CASSWGGQGAYGYTF	TGTGCCAGCAGCTGGGGGGGACAGGGGGCCTATGGCTACACCTTC
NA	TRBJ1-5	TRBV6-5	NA	CASRLSQGLKPQHF	TGTGCCAGCAGGCTATCACAGGGATTGAAGCCCCAGCATTTT
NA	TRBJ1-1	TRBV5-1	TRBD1	CASSPGTGHTEAFF	TGCGCCAGCAGCCCCGGGACAGGGCACACTGAAGCTTTCTTT
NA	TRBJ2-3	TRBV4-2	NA	CASSQGGQGTDTQYF	TGTGCCAGCAGCCAAGGGGGGCAGGGAACAGATACGCAGTATTTT
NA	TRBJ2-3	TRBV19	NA	CASSPQLRRPTDTQYF	TGTGCCAGTAGTCCCCAGTTGAGGAGGCCCACAGATACGCAGTATTTT
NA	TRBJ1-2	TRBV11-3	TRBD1	CASSPRQGAGYGYTF	TGTGCCAGCAGCCCGCGACAGGGGGCCGGCTATGGCTACACCTTC
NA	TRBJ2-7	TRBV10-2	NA	CASSDTITYEQYF	TGCGCCAGCAGTGACACTATAACCTACGAGCAGTACTTC
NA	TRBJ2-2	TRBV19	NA	CASRMEGQPGELFF	TGTGCCAGTAGGATGGAGGGACAGCCCGGGGAGCTGTTTTTT
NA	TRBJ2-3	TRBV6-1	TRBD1	CASSEQQGADTQYF	TGTGCCAGCAGTGAGCAACAGGGGGCAGATACGCAGTATTTT
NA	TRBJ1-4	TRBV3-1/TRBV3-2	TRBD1	CASSQSLQGKWFF	TGTGCCAGCAGCCAGTCCCTACAGGGGAAATGGTTTTTT
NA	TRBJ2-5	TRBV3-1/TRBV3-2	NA	CASSQDGPGSQYF	TGTGCCAGCAGCCAAGATGGGCCGGGGTCCCAGTACTTC
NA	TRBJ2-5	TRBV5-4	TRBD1	CASTLQGAQETQYF	TGTGCCAGCACCCTACAGGGGGCTCAAGAGACCCAGTACTTC
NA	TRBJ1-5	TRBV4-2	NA	CASSQDRGDQPQHF	TGTGCCAGCAGCCAAGATCGGGGGGACCAGCCCCAGCATTTT
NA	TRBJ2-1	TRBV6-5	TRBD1	CASSRDRGYNEQFF	TGTGCCAGCAGCCGGGACAGGGGGTACAATGAGCAGTTCTTC
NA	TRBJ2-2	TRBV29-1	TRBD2	CSVSDIAGGDNTGELFF	TGCAGCGTTTCTGACATAGCGGGGGGGGACAACACCGGGGAGCTGTTTTTT
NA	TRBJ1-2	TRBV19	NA	CASSKGINYGYTF	TGTGCCAGTAGTAAGGGGATAAACTATGGCTACACCTTC
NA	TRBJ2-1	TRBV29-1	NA	CSVAQWTRAHNEQFF	TGCAGCGTTGCTCAGTGGACCAGGGCCCACAATGAGCAGTTCTTC
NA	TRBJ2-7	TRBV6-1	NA	CASRGGFATYEQYF	TGTGCCAGCAGGGGAGGTTTTGCGACCTACGAGCAGTACTTC
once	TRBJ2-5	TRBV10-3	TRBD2	CATGTSGGAETQYF	TGTGCCACCGGGACTAGCGGGGGGGCGGAGACCCAGTACTTC
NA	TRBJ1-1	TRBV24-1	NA	CATSDLAARKTPGGRVRTEAFF	TGTGCCACCAGTGATTTGGCCGCGCGGAAGACGCCCGGGGGGCGAGTGAGGACTGAAGCTTTCTTT
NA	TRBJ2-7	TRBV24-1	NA	CATSGAEAGDKSEQYF	TGTGCCACCAGTGGGGCTGAGGCAGGGGATAAATCCGAGCAGTACTTC
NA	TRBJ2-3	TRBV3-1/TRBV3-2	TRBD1	CASSHLTGNTDTQYF	TGTGCCAGCAGCCACCTGACAGGGAACACAGATACGCAGTATTTT
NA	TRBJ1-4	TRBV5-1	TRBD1	CASSLGAGGSPFF	TGCGCCAGCAGCTTGGGAGCAGGGGGATCCCCATTTTTT